This T cell receptor (beta chain) was captured in a study of tumor-infiltrating lymphocytes in primary liver carcinoma. Worth noting for this clonotype: The antigen remains undetermined.

For blood RNA, unsorted whole blood served as the source, and germline DNA was extracted too. The CDR3 is 14 residues long. Germline lookup yields CDR1 SGHNT and CDR2 YENEEA. Trimming shortened V by 8 bases and J by 2 bases, and 15 bases separated the two germline ends. Notes on the study in general: Samples, which were bulk and unsorted, did not allow CD4+ and CD8+ repertoires to be compared.

A primer in the constant region served to generate TCR beta cDNA from about 470 ng of total RNA. Construction of TCR beta libraries relied on three successive nested multiplex PCR rounds employing slightly modified ARM-PCR. Both of the initial two PCR rounds ran for around 10 cycles and employed TRBV1-TRBV30 forward primers alongside a C-beta reverse primer. TCRdb recomputed calls from the multiplex PCR reads with MiXCR, one row per CDR3 protein. The table lists fewer than 400,000 distinct CDR3 sequences, about 50% of them singletons. The source material was peripheral blood. The clonotype was recovered from a woman younger than 45 with primary liver carcinoma and hepatitis B virus infection. The rearrangement uses TRBV11-3 and TRBJ1-1; D unclear. The CDR3 is CASARDGINTEAFF. The DNA of the CDR3 is TGTGCCAGCGCCCGTGACGGGATTAACACTGAAGCTTTCTTT.